These T cell receptor beta chains were read from a single sample in a study of blood T cell repertoires in COVID-19. Some clones are missing from TCRdb's copy, which holds only in-frame ones; the method was immunoSEQ multiplex PCR. The data hold around 290,000 clones, with roughly nine tenths observed a single time. The sequenced sample was PBMCs or T cells enriched from blood (not recorded which). These receptors were obtained from a woman aged 40 to 55 who had recovered from COVID-19. The CDR3 runs from the conserved cysteine through the conserved F or W. The D gene is left open where the match is weak. Part of the rows lack a size; the others show once, few, many or a class for expanded clones.

TRBD2	TRBV2	TRBJ2-7	NA	TGTGCCAGCAGTCTAGGACTAGAGTTCGAGCAGTACTTC	CASSLGLEFEQYF
NA	TRBV19	TRBJ1-3	few	TGTGCCAGTAGTACGGGAGCCTCTGGAAACACCATATATTTT	CASSTGASGNTIYF
NA	TRBV2	TRBJ2-1	once	TGTGCCAGCAGTGAGGCCCCCTTCGCGAGGGGGAATCACAATGAGCAGTTCTTC	CASSEAPFARGNHNEQFF
TRBD2	TRBV5-4	TRBJ2-3	NA	TGTGCCAGCAGCTCAACGACTAGCGCAACAGATACGCAGTATTTT	CASSSTTSATDTQYF
NA	TRBV29-1	TRBJ1-3	NA	TGCAGCGTGTCGGGTTTGTCTGGAAACACCATATATTTT	CSVSGLSGNTIYF
NA	TRBV7-2	TRBJ2-7	NA	TGTGCCAGCAGCGTGGGGGGGCCCTACGAGCAGTACTTC	CASSVGGPYEQYF
TRBD1	TRBV7-9	TRBJ1-3	NA	TGTGCCAGCAGCTACAAATTCGGGACAGCTGGAAACACCATATATTTT	CASSYKFGTAGNTIYF
TRBD1	TRBV11-2	TRBJ2-2	NA	TGTGCCAGCAGGTCGGGACAGGGGATCCCCGGGGAGCTGTTTTTT	CASRSGQGIPGELFF
TRBD2	TRBV19	TRBJ2-3	NA	TGTGCCAGTAGTCCAAAGCGGGGGGCACAACATACGCAGTATTTT	CASSPKRGAQHTQYF
NA	TRBV19	TRBJ1-5	NA	TGTGCCAGTAGTATTTCAGGGGATGGAAATCAGCCCCAGCATTTT	CASSISGDGNQPQHF
NA	TRBV6-1	TRBJ2-2	NA	TGTGCCAGCAGTGAAGCCTGGGGACACGGCGGGGAGCTGTTTTTT	CASSEAWGHGGELFF
TRBD1	TRBV5-4	TRBJ2-2	once	TGTGCCAGCAGCAGGGGACAGGGACCCGGGGAGCTGTTTTTT	CASSRGQGPGELFF
NA	TRBV6-5	TRBJ1-1	NA	TGTGCCAGCAGTTACGCAGCGAGCACTGAAGCTTTCTTT	CASSYAASTEAFF
TRBD1	TRBV11-2	TRBJ1-2	NA	TGTGCCAGCAGAATTCCGGGACAGAACTATGGCTACACCTTC	CASRIPGQNYGYTF
TRBD2	TRBV7-9	TRBJ2-1	NA	TGTGCCAGCAGCTTAGCCCGACTAGCGGGGGGGCAGGCGGATGAGCAGTTCTTC	CASSLARLAGGQADEQFF
TRBD1	TRBV11-2	TRBJ1-1	NA	TGTGCCAGCAGCCTCGGACAGGGCCTAATAGATGAAGCTTTCTTT	CASSLGQGLIDEAFF
TRBD1	TRBV5-1	TRBJ1-2	NA	TGCGCCAGCAGCTCCACGACAGGGAACTATGGCTACACCTTC	CASSSTTGNYGYTF
NA	TRBV19	TRBJ2-6	NA	TGTGCCAGTAGTATTGGCAGGGCCAACGTCCTGACTTTC	CASSIGRANVLTF
NA	TRBV7-3	TRBJ2-3	NA	TGTGCCAGCAGCTTATCGAGACTAGACACAGATACGCAGTATTTT	CASSLSRLDTDTQYF
NA	TRBV5-1	TRBJ2-5	NA	TGCGCCAGCAGCTTCGGTGGTGTCCAAGAGACCCAGTACTTC	CASSFGGVQETQYF
TRBD1	TRBV4-1	TRBJ1-2	NA	TGCGCCAGCAGCCATAACAGGGGCGGTGGCTACACCTTC	CASSHNRGGGYTF
NA	TRBV12-3/TRBV12-4	TRBJ2-1	NA	TGTGCCAGCAGATCAACTAGCCCTGAGCAGTTCTTC	CASRSTSPEQFF
NA	TRBV3-1/TRBV3-2	TRBJ1-1	NA	TGTGCCAGCAGCCGTACCGCGGGGCTTGAAGCTTTCTTT	CASSRTAGLEAFF
NA	TRBV27	TRBJ1-5	NA	TGTGCCAGCAGTTTACAGGGAACCAATCAGCCCCAGCATTTT	CASSLQGTNQPQHF
TRBD1	TRBV28	TRBJ1-2	NA	TGTGCCAGCAGCCGCCCCGGACAGGGGCACTATGGCTACACCTTC	CASSRPGQGHYGYTF
NA	TRBV30	TRBJ2-1	few	TGTGCCTGGAGTCTAAGCTCCTACAATGAGCAGTTCTTC	CAWSLSSYNEQFF
TRBD1	TRBV7-3	TRBJ1-2	NA	TGTGCCAGCAGCGCCAATGGACAGGGGGACTATGGCTACACCTTC	CASSANGQGDYGYTF
TRBD2	TRBV12-3/TRBV12-4	TRBJ2-1	NA	TGTGCCAGCAGTTTATCCCCGGCGGGAGCAGGGTTCTTC	CASSLSPAGAGFF
NA	TRBV5-1	TRBJ2-3	NA	TGCGCCAGCAGCCCCCTCGGGGGCACAGATACGCAGTATTTT	CASSPLGGTDTQYF
TRBD1	TRBV27	TRBJ1-1	NA	TGTGCCAGCAGTCTGACAGGGGGCAGGAGCACTGAAGCTTTCTTT	CASSLTGGRSTEAFF
TRBD2	TRBV11-3	TRBJ2-2	NA	TGTGCCAGCAGCTTAGAGCCTAGCGGAAACACCGGGGAGCTGTTTTTT	CASSLEPSGNTGELFF
TRBD1	TRBV7-2	TRBJ1-2	NA	TGTGCCAGCAGCTTAGGGACAGGGAGTCCTTATGGCTACACCTTC	CASSLGTGSPYGYTF
TRBD1	TRBV7-2	TRBJ1-5	NA	TGTGCCAGCAGCCAGTCCGGGACAGGGACCCAGCATTTT	CASSQSGTGTQHF